The rows below give T cell receptor beta chains drawn from one sample of a study of T-cell reconstitution after alpha-beta-depleted transplantation in children. A single record per CDR3 protein comes from TCRdb applying MiXCR to the PCR reads. This sample has around 600,000 distinct CDR3 sequences; 23% occur once, and the top ten carry 13% to 15%. Sample: PBMCs, mostly from graft donor cells, taken 360 days after TCRalphabeta/CD19-depleted stem cell transplant. The receptors originated from a boy less than two years old who had a stem cell transplant for acute myeloid leukemia, so the T cells may come from the graft donor. Each CDR3 is given with its conserved first and last residue. D genes are given only for firm matches. Not all rows give a size; the values are once, few, many and, for expanded clones, a class.

D	size	V	J	CDR3	DNA
-	-	TRBV5-1	TRBJ2-7	CASSFGPSSSYEQYF	TGCGCCAGCAGCTTCGGGCCCTCAAGCTCCTACGAGCAGTACTTC
-	-	TRBV5-1	TRBJ2-6	CASSSSAGGANVLTF	TGCGCCAGCAGCTCCTCGGCGGGTGGGGCCAACGTCCTGACTTTC
-	-	TRBV28	TRBJ2-1	CASTPFRRGSYNEQFF	TGTGCCAGCACTCCCTTTAGAAGGGGCTCCTACAATGAGCAGTTCTTC
TRBD1	few	TRBV25-1	TRBJ2-7	CASRGQGTYEQYF	TGTGCCAGCAGAGGACAGGGGACCTACGAGCAGTACTTC
TRBD2	-	TRBV20-1	TRBJ2-4	CSASFQRGGGAKNIQYF	TGCAGTGCTAGCTTCCAAAGGGGCGGGGGAGCCAAAAACATTCAGTACTTC
-	-	TRBV5-1	TRBJ1-1	CASSWEVYTEAFF	TGCGCCAGCAGCTGGGAGGTCTACACTGAAGCTTTCTTT
-	-	TRBV5-6	TRBJ2-3	CASSLFKLTAVTDTQYF	TGTGCCAGCAGCTTATTTAAGCTGACCGCCGTCACAGATACGCAGTATTTT
-	few	TRBV20-1	TRBJ1-2	CSATTLDRLINYGYTF	TGCAGTGCTACCACACTCGACAGACTTATAAACTATGGCTACACCTTC
-	few	TRBV28	TRBJ1-6	CASSFGGPYNSPLHF	TGTGCCAGCAGTTTTGGGGGGCCCTATAATTCACCCCTCCACTTT
-	many	TRBV20-1	TRBJ2-1	CSARDPRLVHNEQFF	TGCAGTGCTAGAGATCCCAGACTAGTCCACAATGAGCAGTTCTTC
TRBD1	-	TRBV5-1	TRBJ2-2	CASTRQGPGWTGELFF	TGCGCCAGCACCCGACAGGGGCCTGGTTGGACCGGGGAGCTGTTTTTT
TRBD1	few	TRBV20-1	TRBJ2-2	CSAPRDRVSGELFF	TGCAGTGCGCCACGGGACAGGGTTTCAGGGGAGCTGTTTTTT
TRBD1	-	TRBV2	TRBJ2-3	CASSERGTGGRGTDTQYF	TGTGCCAGCAGTGAAAGGGGGACAGGGGGCAGAGGCACAGATACGCAGTATTTT
TRBD2	many	TRBV2	TRBJ2-3	CASRSGGLSTDTQYF	TGTGCCAGCAGGAGCGGGGGCCTTAGCACAGATACGCAGTATTTT
TRBD1	few	TRBV20-1	TRBJ2-7	CSARVDRAYEQYF	TGCAGTGCTAGGGTAGACAGGGCCTACGAGCAGTACTTC
-	-	TRBV5-5	TRBJ1-2	CASSLGISTGYTF	TGTGCCAGCAGCTTGGGCATCTCCACCGGCTACACCTTC
-	once	TRBV27	TRBJ1-3	CASSPRGFSGNTIYF	TGTGCCAGCAGTCCAAGGGGTTTCTCTGGAAACACCATATATTTT
TRBD1	few	TRBV15	TRBJ1-5	CATSADRGNQPQHF	TGTGCCACCAGTGCCGACAGGGGGAATCAGCCCCAGCATTTT
-	-	TRBV6-5	TRBJ2-3	CASSYWPGSVIDTQYF	TGTGCCAGCAGTTACTGGCCCGGGAGTGTCATAGATACGCAGTATTTT
TRBD2	many	TRBV20-1	TRBJ2-2	CSALAGGRAGELFF	TGCAGTGCTTTAGCGGGGGGTAGGGCCGGGGAGCTGTTTTTT
-	many	TRBV4-2	TRBJ2-5	CASSQEGHETQYF	TGTGCCAGCAGCCAAGAGGGACATGAGACCCAGTACTTC
-	many	TRBV6-2/TRBV6-3	TRBJ2-2	CASSPLWGHGELFF	TGTGCCAGCAGTCCCCTTTGGGGCCACGGGGAGCTGTTTTTT
-	few	TRBV7-8	TRBJ1-5	CASSLDEEVQPQHF	TGTGCCAGCAGCTTAGACGAGGAGGTTCAGCCCCAGCATTTT